Below, 2 T cell receptor beta chains from the same sample are listed, as sequenced in a study of cytomegalovirus exposure and HLA in healthy donors. Use of 60 Vbeta and 13 Jbeta primers characterized the PCR. The method was immunoSEQ multiplex PCR; TCRdb's version includes in-frame clones alone and lacks a portion of them. The profile shows roughly 62,000 clones, over 60% of them singletons. The material sequenced was PBMCs. The receptors derive from a woman under 40 in good health and CMV-seronegative.

The chain couples TRBV28 to TRBJ2-5, with TRBD2 as a possible D gene (5 bases). Trimming shortened V by 2 bases and J by 7 bases, and 14 bases separated the two germline ends. The germline CDR1 and CDR2 sequences are MDHEN and SYDVKM. The CDR3 is 14 amino acids. CDR3 residues: CASSLVVPAGTQYF. For the CDR3, the DNA is TGTGCCAGCAGTTTAGTTGTTCCCGCGGGGACCCAGTACTTC.

The chain joins TRBV5-5 to TRBJ2-7; D unclear. The CDR3 contains 13 residues. Germline lookup yields CDR1 SGHKS and CDR2 YYEKEE (reference sequence). V was pared by 2 bases and J by 2 bases, with 8 bases between. This CDR3 reads CASSLSVAYEQYF. For the CDR3, the DNA is TGTGCCAGCAGCTTATCTGTAGCCTACGAGCAGTACTTC.